The 15 T cell receptor beta chains given below trace back to one sample, sequenced in a study of blood T cell repertoires in COVID-19. Assay used: immunoSEQ multiplex PCR; TCRdb lists only in-frame clones, some missing. The table records around 81,000 clones, 88% of them present only once. The sequencing sample was made of peripheral blood. These receptor sequences come from a man between 65 and 85 years old with acute or convalescent COVID-19.

This sequence joins TRBV24-1 and TRBJ2-1; D call uncertain. Germline V gene lookup returns CDR1 KGHDR and CDR2 SFDVKD. V dropped 8 bases and J dropped 2 bases, with 18 bases sitting between them. The CDR3 contains 16 residues. Here the CDR3 reads CATITSKRVTYNEQFF. The CDR3 DNA reads TGTGCCACCATAACCTCTAAACGGGTCACCTACAATGAGCAGTTCTTC.

The chain couples TRBV3-1 (or the pseudogene TRBV3-2) to TRBJ2-3, with 11 bases aligning to TRBD2. CDR3 length: 16 amino acids. Germline V gene lookup returns CDR1 LGHDT and CDR2 YNNKEL (reference sequence). Trimming took 5 bases from V and 2 from J; bases not matched to a gene: 6. CDR3 amino acids: CASSTRTSGLTDTQYF. The CDR3 nucleotides read TGTGCCAGCAGCACCCGGACTAGCGGGCTCACAGATACGCAGTATTTT.

The CDR3: CASSSRQGVRSNQPQHF. The CDR3 coding sequence is TGTGCCAGCAGTTCCCGACAGGGGGTGAGGAGCAATCAGCCCCAGCATTTT. The chain uses TRBV6-2 or TRBV6-3 and TRBJ1-5; TRBD1 aligns across 9 bases. The CDR3 runs 17 residues. The ends lost 4 bases at V and 1 base at J; junction bases unmatched: 8. CDR1 MNHEY and CDR2 SVGEGT come from the germline V gene.

V gene TRBV28 combines with J gene TRBJ1-2, with 9 bases identical to TRBD1. This CDR3 is 15 amino acids long. CDR1 is MDHEN, CDR2 SYDVKM, per germline. The V gene end was trimmed by 6 bases and the J gene end by 11 bases; junction bases not matched to a gene: 16. The CDR3 here is CASRPGTGNNRGYTF. The CDR3 coding sequence is TGTGCCAGCAGGCCCGGGACAGGGAATAATCGCGGGTACACCTTC.

This clone was counted once. This rearrangement joins TRBV11-2 to TRBJ2-7, with 7 positions matching TRBD2. The CDR3 consists of 14 residues. Germline V gene lookup returns CDR1 SGHAT and CDR2 FQNNGV. The V segment lost 3 bases and the J segment 2 bases; nucleotides outside the gene matches: 4. CDR3 protein: CASSFGTITYEQYF. CDR3 coding DNA: TGTGCCAGCAGCTTCGGGACTATCACCTACGAGCAGTACTTC.

V is TRBV6-2 or TRBV6-3 and J is TRBJ1-1, with 9 nucleotides matching TRBD1. The trim removed 6 bases at V and 6 bases at J, leaving 5 bases unmatched. The length of the CDR3 is 13 residues. In germline, CDR1 is MNHEY, CDR2 SVGEGT. CDR3 loop: CASSLQGAAEAFF. DNA of the CDR3: TGTGCCAGCAGCCTACAGGGGGCGGCTGAAGCTTTCTTT.

The table lists this clone with a count of one. The J gene is TRBJ2-7, the V gene TRBV21-1; TRBD1, as called in the table, went unchecked against the DNA. TRBV21-1 is designated a pseudogene. CDR3 length: 17 amino acids. Here the CDR3 reads CASITLTRQGKAYEQYF. The CDR3 region has the DNA TGTGCCAGCATCACCCTGACCAGACAGGGAAAGGCCTACGAGCAGTACTTC.

V and J are TRBV9 and TRBJ1-5; 8 bases are a match to TRBD1. CDR1 is SGDLS and CDR2 is YYNGEE in the germline V gene. The V segment lost 3 bases and the J segment 4 bases; nucleotides outside the gene matches: 6. CDR3 size: 15 residues. The CDR3 nucleotides read TGTGCCAGCAGCGCCGCAGGGGGCACTAATCAGCCCCAGCATTTT. Amino acids: CASSAAGGTNQPQHF.

The rearrangement joins TRBV20-1 to TRBJ1-2; 7 bases match TRBD1. CDR3 length: 17 residues. Trimming removed 3 bases from V and 0 bases from J; junction bases left unmatched: 13. CDR1 and CDR2 from the germline V gene are DFQATT and SNEGSKA (reference sequence). The CDR3 protein is CSASFSGQLLANYGYTF. As DNA, the CDR3 is TGCAGTGCTAGTTTTTCGGGACAGCTTCTTGCTAACTATGGCTACACCTTC.

The chain combines TRBV28 with TRBJ2-3; 8 bases line up with TRBD2. Germline loops: CDR1 MDHEN, CDR2 SYDVKM. The junction had 4 bases not matched to a gene; V was cut back by 4 bases and J by 1 base. This CDR3 is built from 15 residues. The DNA for the CDR3 is TGTGCCAGCAGTTCCAAGACTAGCGGCACAGATACGCAGTATTTT. This sequence encodes CASSSKTSGTDTQYF.

This chain uses TRBV27 with TRBJ2-1, with 11 positions matching TRBD1. Trimming removed 4 bases from V and 4 bases from J; junction bases left unmatched: 6. The germline V gene has CDR1 MNHEY and CDR2 SMNVEV (reference sequence). This CDR3 comprises 16 residues. The CDR3 loop reads CASSSGQGAPYNEQFF. CDR3 in DNA: TGTGCCAGCAGTTCCGGACAGGGGGCGCCGTACAATGAGCAGTTCTTC.

This rearrangement joins TRBV6-5 to TRBJ1-6; D not resolved. The V gene lost 8 bases and the J gene lost 9 bases, with 20 bases spanning the gap. The CDR3 consists of 15 residues. Germline V gene sequence: CDR1 MNHEY, CDR2 SVGAGI. The CDR3 is CASSRAFTPPSPLHF. In nucleotides, the CDR3 is TGTGCCAGCTCGCGGGCCTTCACCCCTCCTTCACCCCTCCACTTT.

The chain links TRBV30 to TRBJ1-1, with 7 bases aligning to TRBD1. This CDR3 region has 11 residues. Germline CDR1 is GTSNPN and CDR2 is SVGIG (reference sequence). The trim removed 7 bases at V and 8 bases at J, leaving 7 bases unmatched. The chain's CDR3 is CASVGTAEAFF. In DNA form, the CDR3 reads TGTGCCTCCGTAGGGACAGCAGAAGCTTTCTTT. Complete variable domain (other parts from reference TRBV30 and TRBJ1-1): SQTIHQWPATLVQPVGSPLSLECTVEGTSNPNLYWYRQAAGRGLQLLFYSVGIGQISSEVPQNLSASRPQDRQFILSSKKLLLSDSGFYLCASVGTAEAFFGQGTRLTVV.

The V call is TRBV4-3, the J call TRBJ2-2; 8 bases align to TRBD2. Germline trimming cut 3 bases from V and 4 bases from J; bases unmatched to any gene: 7. Germline V gives CDR1 LGHNA, CDR2 YSLEER. This CDR3 is built from 16 residues. The CDR3 DNA sequence: TGCGCCAGCAGCCATTCCTCCGGGACTAGCACCGGGGAGCTGTTTTTT. This codes for CASSHSSGTSTGELFF.

The genes are TRBV6-2 or TRBV6-3 and TRBJ1-5; D may be TRBD1 (5 bases). V lost 4 bases to trimming and J lost 3 bases, with 7 bases between them. Germline CDR1 reads MNHEY; CDR2 reads SVGEGT. This CDR3 spans 13 amino acids. The CDR3 sequence: CASSSTANQPQHF. CDR3 sequence (DNA): TGTGCCAGCAGTTCGACAGCCAATCAGCCCCAGCATTTT.